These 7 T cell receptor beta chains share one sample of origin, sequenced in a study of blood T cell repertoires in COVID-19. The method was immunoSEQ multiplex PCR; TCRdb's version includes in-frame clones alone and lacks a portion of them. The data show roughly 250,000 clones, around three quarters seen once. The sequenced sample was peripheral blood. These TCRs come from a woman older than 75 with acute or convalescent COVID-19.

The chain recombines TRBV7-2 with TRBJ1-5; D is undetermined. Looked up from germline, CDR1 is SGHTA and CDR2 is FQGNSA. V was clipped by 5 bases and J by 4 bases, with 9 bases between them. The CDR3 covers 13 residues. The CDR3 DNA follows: TGTGCCAGCAGCATACAGTCTAATCAGCCCCAGCATTTT. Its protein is CASSIQSNQPQHF.

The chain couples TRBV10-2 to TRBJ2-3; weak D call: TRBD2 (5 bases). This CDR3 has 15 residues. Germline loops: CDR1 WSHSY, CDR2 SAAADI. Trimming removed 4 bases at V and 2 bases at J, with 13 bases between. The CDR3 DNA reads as TGCGCCAGCAGTGCCTCGGGAAGGGCCACAGATACGCAGTATTTT. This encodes CASSASGRATDTQYF.

The CDR3 region has the DNA TGTGCCAGCAGCTTGCCAGGCGCCGACCAAGAGACCCAGTACTTC. Its protein product is CASSLPGADQETQYF. The J gene is TRBJ2-5, the V gene TRBV5-6; no firm D call. V was shortened by 1 base and J by 0 bases, with 10 bases between the two germline ends. The germline V gene encodes CDR1 SGHDT and CDR2 YYEEEE. The CDR3 is 15 amino acids.

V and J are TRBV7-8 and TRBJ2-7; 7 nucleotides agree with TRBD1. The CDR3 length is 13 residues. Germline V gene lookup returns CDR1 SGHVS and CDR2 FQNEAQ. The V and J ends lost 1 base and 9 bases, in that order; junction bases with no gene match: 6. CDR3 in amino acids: CASSLEGALVQYF. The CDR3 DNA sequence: TGTGCCAGCAGCTTAGAGGGGGCCCTAGTGCAGTACTTC.

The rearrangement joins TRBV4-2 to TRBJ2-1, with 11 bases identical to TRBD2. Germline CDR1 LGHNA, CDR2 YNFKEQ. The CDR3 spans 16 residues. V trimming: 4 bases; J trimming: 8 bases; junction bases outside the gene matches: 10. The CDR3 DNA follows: TGTGCCAGCAGCCCATTACTAGCGGGAGTTGTCGATGAGCAGTTCTTC. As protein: CASSPLLAGVVDEQFF.

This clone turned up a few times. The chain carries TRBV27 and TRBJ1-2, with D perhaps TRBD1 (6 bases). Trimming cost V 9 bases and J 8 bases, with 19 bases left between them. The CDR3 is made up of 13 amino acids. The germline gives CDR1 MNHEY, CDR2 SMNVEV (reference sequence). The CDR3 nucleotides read TGTGCCAGTAGCTTACAGGGCTTCGTGGGCTACACCTTC. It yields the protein CASSLQGFVGYTF.

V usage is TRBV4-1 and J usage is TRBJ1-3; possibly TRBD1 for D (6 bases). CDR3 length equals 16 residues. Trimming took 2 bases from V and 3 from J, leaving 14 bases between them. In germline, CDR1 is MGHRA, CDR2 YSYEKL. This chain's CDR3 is CASSQHQGLGGNTIYF. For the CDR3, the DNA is TGCGCCAGCAGCCAACATCAGGGGTTAGGTGGAAACACCATATATTTT.